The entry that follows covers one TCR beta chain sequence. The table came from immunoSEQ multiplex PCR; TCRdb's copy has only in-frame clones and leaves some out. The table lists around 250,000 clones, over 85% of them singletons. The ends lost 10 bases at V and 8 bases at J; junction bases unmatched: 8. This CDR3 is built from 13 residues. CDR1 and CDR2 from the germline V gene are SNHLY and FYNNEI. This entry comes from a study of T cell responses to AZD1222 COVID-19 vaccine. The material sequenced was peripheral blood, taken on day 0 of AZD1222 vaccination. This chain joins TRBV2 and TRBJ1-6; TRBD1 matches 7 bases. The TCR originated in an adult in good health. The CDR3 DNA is TGTGCCACCGCGGGACAGACTTATTCACCCCTCCACTTT. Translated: CATAGQTYSPLHF.